This T cell receptor beta chain was captured in a study of monozygotic twins with inflammatory bowel disease. TCRdb re-analyzed the 5' RACE reads; it lists each CDR3 protein once, without DNA. This sample's clone table lists roughly 160,000 distinct CDR3 sequences. The CDR3 runs 16 residues. Germline CDR1 is MNHEY and CDR2 is SMNVEV (reference sequence). This receptor was obtained from a human donor with ulcerative colitis or Crohn's disease, or a healthy co-twin of an affected twin (not recorded which). The sample consisted of blood. V and J are TRBV27 and TRBJ1-4. CDR3 amino acids: CASSLSFLRSWEKLFF.